This paragraph reports one T cell receptor (beta chain). These data originate in a study of blood T cell repertoires in COVID-19. Study as a whole: Researchers got acute and convalescent COVID-19 samples from the United States, Italy and Spain. In each case, the material was cDNA or gDNA derived from T cells, B-cell-depleted T cells, or PBMCs.

Methods used by the authors: Amplifying reference gene primers gave estimates of nucleated cell counts. The data were produced by immunoSEQ multiplex PCR, yet TCRdb's version contains in-frame clones alone and is incomplete. V and J calls and clone size are as listed in that table; D and trimming were resolved from the DNA. The sample has approximately 240,000 clones; approximately 86% are singletons. CDR1 is LNHDA and CDR2 is SQIVND in the germline V gene (reference sequence). The CDR3 contains 18 residues. V lost 5 bases to trimming and J lost 3 bases; unmatched junction nucleotides: 17. This chain links TRBV19 with TRBJ2-7, with 9 bases lining up with TRBD1. The sample was peripheral blood. The source of this sequence is a woman of 80 years or more with active or convalescent COVID-19. Here the CDR3 DNA reads TGTGCCAGTAGTCAAATAGGGAGACAGGGGGGCCCATACTACGAGCAGTACTTC. Amino acids: CASSQIGRQGGPYYEQYF.